Below, one TCR beta chain is given with its context. These data originate in a study of PD-L1 blockade in urothelial cancer. Across the whole study: Administration of atezolizumab to patients began around 2014, at 1,200 mg intravenously every 3 weeks.

Time point specified: peripheral blood 6 weeks after treatment start. Patients each gave 1 to 8 samples, pretreatment and on-treatment. Sequenced by immunoSEQ multiplex PCR; TCRdb stores in-frame clones only, minus some. The sample records 72,000 or so clones, roughly 86% being singletons. This TCR came from a man aged 55 to 70 with urothelial cancer. Specimen: PBMCs, collected around atezolizumab (anti-PD-L1) treatment.

For the CDR3, the DNA is TGTGCCAGCAGTTGGACTAGCGGGGTAGATACGCAGTATTTT. This codes for CASSWTSGVDTQYF. The rearrangement uses TRBV27 and TRBJ2-3; 12 bases agree with TRBD2. Germline V gene data show CDR1 as MNHEY and CDR2 as SMNVEV (reference sequence). CDR3 length equals 14 residues. J was trimmed by 5 bases and V by 4 bases; bases with no gene match: 1.